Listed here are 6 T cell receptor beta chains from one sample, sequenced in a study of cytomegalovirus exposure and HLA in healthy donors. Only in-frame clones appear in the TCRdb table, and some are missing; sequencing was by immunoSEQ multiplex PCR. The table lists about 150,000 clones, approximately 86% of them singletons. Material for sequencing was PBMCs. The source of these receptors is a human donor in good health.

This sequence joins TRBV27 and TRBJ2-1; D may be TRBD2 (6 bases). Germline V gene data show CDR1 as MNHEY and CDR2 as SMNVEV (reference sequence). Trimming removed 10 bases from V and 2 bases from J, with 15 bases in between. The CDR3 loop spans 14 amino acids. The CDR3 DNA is TGTGCCAATCGACCGACTAGTGCCTACAATGAGCAGTTCTTC. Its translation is CANRPTSAYNEQFF.

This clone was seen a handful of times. The CDR3 nucleotides are TGCGCCAGCAGCCATTCGACTAGCGGGAGGGCCTACAATGAGCAGTTCTTC. This translates into CASSHSTSGRAYNEQFF. The chain uses TRBV4-1 and TRBJ2-1; TRBD2 aligns across 14 bases. This CDR3 is built from 17 residues. The germline CDR1 and CDR2 sequences are MGHRA and YSYEKL. Trimming cost V 3 bases and J 2 bases; bases outside gene matches: 3.

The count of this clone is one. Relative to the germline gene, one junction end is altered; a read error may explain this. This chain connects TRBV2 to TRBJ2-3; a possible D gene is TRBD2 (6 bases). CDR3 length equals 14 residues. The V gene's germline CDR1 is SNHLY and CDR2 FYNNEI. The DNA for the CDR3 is TGTGCCAGCACTGAACGGGGGAACACAGATACGCAGTATTTT. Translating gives CASTERGNTDTQYF. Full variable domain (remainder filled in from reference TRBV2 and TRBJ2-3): EPEVTQTPSHQVTQMGQEVILRCVPISNHLYFYWYRQILGQKVEFLVSFYNNEISEKSEIFDDQFSVERPDGSNFTLKIRSTKLEDSAMYFCASTERGNTDTQYFGPGTRLTVL.

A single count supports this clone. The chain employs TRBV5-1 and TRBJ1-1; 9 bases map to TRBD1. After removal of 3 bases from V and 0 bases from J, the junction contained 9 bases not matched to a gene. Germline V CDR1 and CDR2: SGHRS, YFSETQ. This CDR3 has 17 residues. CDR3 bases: TGCGCCAGCAGCTGGGGACAGGGAGGGCGTGTGAACACTGAAGCTTTCTTT. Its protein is CASSWGQGGRVNTEAFF.

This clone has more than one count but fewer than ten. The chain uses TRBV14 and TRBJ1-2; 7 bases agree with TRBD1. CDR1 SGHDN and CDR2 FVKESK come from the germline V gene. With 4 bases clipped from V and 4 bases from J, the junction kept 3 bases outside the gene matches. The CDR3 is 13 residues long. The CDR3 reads CASSRGTVYGYTF. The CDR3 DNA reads TGTGCCAGCAGCCGCGGGACAGTCTATGGCTACACCTTC.

In DNA form, the CDR3 reads TGTGCCAGCAGCCCCGGTAGGCGAGGATACAATGAGCAGTTCTTC. It is translated as CASSPGRRGYNEQFF. The chain has TRBV11-3 and TRBJ2-1; D is ambiguous. Trimming removed 5 bases at V and 4 bases at J, with 15 bases between. The germline CDR1 and CDR2 sequences are SGHNT and YENEEA. The CDR3 sequence is 15 residues long.